The 20 T cell receptor beta chains listed next were all sequenced from one sample in a study of cytomegalovirus exposure and HLA in healthy donors. 13 Jbeta primers and 60 Vbeta primers were used for the PCR. Method: immunoSEQ multiplex PCR; TCRdb's copy keeps in-frame clones and lacks some. The table records about 200,000 clones, 60% to 80% of them present only once. The material sequenced was PBMCs. Receptors were obtained from a woman in her twenties or thirties in good health and CMV-seronegative.

The chain employs TRBV19 and TRBJ1-3; TRBD1 agrees at 8 bases. The CDR3 is made up of 15 amino acids. V was pared by 5 bases and J by 4 bases, with 7 bases of the junction left unmatched. Germline CDR1 is LNHDA and CDR2 is SQIVND (reference sequence). DNA of the CDR3: TGTGCCAGTAGTCTGCAGGGGGCGGGAGGAAACACCATATATTTT. Encoded protein: CASSLQGAGGNTIYF.

V usage is TRBV27 and J usage is TRBJ1-2; a possible D gene is TRBD1 (6 bases). Germline CDR1 MNHEY, CDR2 SMNVEV (reference sequence). The germline V and J ends were trimmed by 6 bases and 4 bases, with 15 bases remaining between them. The CDR3 sequence is 14 residues long. The CDR3 reads CASRPQGSFYGYTF. In DNA form, the CDR3 reads TGTGCCAGCAGACCTCAGGGGAGTTTCTATGGCTACACCTTC.

V usage is TRBV18 and J usage is TRBJ1-2, with a tentative D call TRBD1 (6 bases). This CDR3 spans 14 amino acids. Germline CDR1 KGHSH, CDR2 LQKENI. The V and J ends lost 3 bases and 6 bases respectively, with 14 bases between them. The CDR3 region has the DNA TGTGCCAGCTCACCCACCGACAGGTCTGATGGCTACACCTTC. Translated: CASSPTDRSDGYTF.

The CDR3 DNA sequence: TGTGCCAGCAGTGACAGGGGATACAATGAAAAACTGTTTTTT. Amino acids: CASSDRGYNEKLFF. V and J are TRBV5-4 and TRBJ1-4; 8 bases line up with TRBD1. V dropped 5 bases and J dropped 5; count of bases not matched to a gene: 5. Looked up from germline, CDR1 is SGHNT and CDR2 is YYREEE (reference sequence). The CDR3 is 14 residues long.

This clone was recorded a few times. The chain joins TRBV5-4 to TRBJ1-4; 7 bases are shared with TRBD1. With V trimmed by 3 bases and J by 1 base, 0 bases remained unmatched. Germline values: CDR1 SGHNT, CDR2 YYREEE (reference sequence). The CDR3 consists of 14 residues. This CDR3 is CASSWTGTNEKLFF. DNA for the CDR3: TGTGCCAGCAGCTGGACAGGAACTAATGAAAAACTGTTTTTT.

This rearrangement joins TRBV5-4 to TRBJ2-5; the match to TRBD2 covers 10 bases. The V gene's germline CDR1 is SGHNT and CDR2 YYREEE (reference sequence). V lost 1 base to trimming and J lost 5 bases; unmatched junction nucleotides: 5. CDR3 length equals 15 residues. The CDR3 region is CASSLLAGGGETQYF. The CDR3 coding sequence is TGTGCCAGCAGCTTGTTAGCGGGGGGTGGGGAGACCCAGTACTTC.

The V gene is TRBV7-9, the J gene TRBJ2-1; 10 bases map to TRBD1. The V and J ends lost 0 bases and 9 bases, in that order; junction bases with no gene match: 5. This CDR3 comprises 15 residues. The V gene's germline CDR1 is SEHNR and CDR2 FQNEAQ (reference sequence). The chain's CDR3 is CASSLADRGLGEQFF. DNA of the CDR3: TGTGCCAGCAGCTTAGCAGACAGGGGGCTCGGTGAGCAGTTCTTC.

This clone was seen just once. The chain combines TRBV2 with TRBJ2-2; TRBD1 matches at 9 bases. The CDR3 runs 17 residues. Per the germline V gene, CDR1 is SNHLY and CDR2 is FYNNEI. V shed 6 bases, J shed 4 bases, and the junction held 12 bases outside the gene matches. CDR3 amino acids: CASRKEDRGWGTGELFF. In DNA, the CDR3 is TGTGCCAGCAGGAAGGAGGACAGGGGTTGGGGCACCGGGGAGCTGTTTTTT.

The chain recombines TRBV2 with TRBJ2-7; 8 bases line up with TRBD2. The ends lost 11 bases at V and 1 base at J; junction bases unmatched: 13. CDR1 is SNHLY and CDR2 is FYNNEI in the germline V gene. The CDR3 is made up of 15 amino acids. CDR3 sequence reads: CASWGVAGLSYEQYF. In DNA form, the CDR3 reads TGTGCCTCTTGGGGAGTAGCGGGACTATCCTACGAGCAGTACTTC.

The genes are TRBV7-9 and TRBJ2-6; tentative D call: TRBD2 (5 bases). Trimming took off 1 base at V and 0 bases at J, with 16 bases between the two ends. This CDR3 contains 19 residues. Germline CDR1 and CDR2: SEHNR and FQNEAQ (reference sequence). CDR3 loop: CASSLEAGSDFSGANVLTF. CDR3 in DNA: TGTGCCAGCAGCTTAGAAGCTGGGTCGGACTTCTCTGGGGCCAACGTCCTGACTTTC.

The chain joins TRBV27 to TRBJ1-4, with D possibly being TRBD1 (6 bases). Trimming took 6 bases from V and 8 from J, leaving 16 bases between them. CDR3 length: 14 amino acids. Germline V gene sequence: CDR1 MNHEY, CDR2 SMNVEV (reference sequence). As DNA, the CDR3 is TGTGCCAGCAGCCGTCCAGGGGCAGGAGAAAAACTGTTTTTT. Amino acid sequence: CASSRPGAGEKLFF.

The chain combines TRBV7-9 with TRBJ1-2; TRBD1 might be the D (5 bases). The germline V and J ends were trimmed by 7 bases and 6 bases, with 12 bases remaining between them. The CDR3 extends over 12 amino acids. The germline V gene has CDR1 SEHNR and CDR2 FQNEAQ (reference sequence). Here the CDR3 DNA reads TGTGCCAGCACCCAGGGCGGCAATGGCTACACCTTC. Its protein is CASTQGGNGYTF. Full variable domain (outside the CDR3, taken from reference TRBV7-9 and TRBJ1-2): DTGVSQNPRHKITKRGQNVTFRCDPISEHNRLYWYRQTLGQGPEFLTYFQNEAQLEKSRLLSDRFSAERPKGSFSTLEIQRTEQGDSAMYLCASTQGGNGYTFGSGTRLTVV.

This clone turned up a few times. J is TRBJ2-2 and V is TRBV29-1, with a weak D call TRBD1 (6 bases). The CDR3 length is 15 residues. V was shortened by 7 bases and J by 2 bases, with 17 bases between the two germline ends. Per germline, CDR1 SQVTM and CDR2 ANQGSEA. DNA of the CDR3: TGCAGCGCTTCGACCGGGACACCTAACACCGGGGAGCTGTTTTTT. Encoded protein: CSASTGTPNTGELFF.

The V and J genes are TRBV9 and TRBJ2-2, with 12 bases matching TRBD1. The CDR3 spans 17 residues. J was trimmed by 5 bases and V by 2 bases; bases with no gene match: 7. Germline V lookup: CDR1 SGDLS, CDR2 YYNGEE. In nucleotides, the CDR3 is TGTGCCAGCAGCGTCATGTGGGGACAGGGGGCGACCGGGGAGCTGTTTTTT. Residues: CASSVMWGQGATGELFF.

V gene TRBV28 combines with J gene TRBJ1-1; tentatively, D is TRBD1 (6 bases). The CDR3 contains 14 residues. Between the trimmed V and J ends, which lost 7 bases and 5 bases, there was a span of 17 bases. In germline, CDR1 is MDHEN, CDR2 SYDVKM. The CDR3 DNA reads TGTGCCAGCAAACACAAGGGGGTGGTAACTGAAGCTTTCTTT. Translated, it gives CASKHKGVVTEAFF. Full variable domain (remainder filled in from reference TRBV28 and TRBJ1-1): DVKVTQSSRYLVKRTGEKVFLECVQDMDHENMFWYRQDPGLGLRLIYFSYDVKMKEKGDIPEGYSVSREKKERFSLILESASTNQTSMYLCASKHKGVVTEAFFGQGTRLTVV.

This chain uses TRBV7-8 with TRBJ2-3; TRBD2 matches at 16 bases. In germline, CDR1 is SGHVS, CDR2 FQNEAQ. V shed 4 bases and J 4 bases; nucleotides not matched to a gene: 2. This CDR3 has 16 amino acids. The CDR3 DNA follows: TGTGCCAGCAGCTCGGGACTAGCGGGGGGGGCAGATACGCAGTATTTT. Protein: CASSSGLAGGADTQYF.

V gene TRBV2 combines with J gene TRBJ2-5; the D gene is possibly TRBD1 (6 bases). The CDR3 consists of 13 residues. Germline assignment: CDR1 SNHLY and CDR2 FYNNEI. With 3 bases removed from V and 7 bases from J, the gap between germline ends came to 12 bases. The CDR3 DNA reads as TGTGCCAGCAGTGAGGACAGATGGGGGACCCAGTACTTC. Translation: CASSEDRWGTQYF.

This chain connects TRBV9 to TRBJ2-3; TRBD2 aligns across 16 bases. With 4 bases clipped from V and 2 bases from J, the junction kept 7 bases outside the gene matches. The CDR3 is 18 amino acids. Germline V gene data show CDR1 as SGDLS and CDR2 as YYNGEE. CDR3 protein: CASSPGTSGGALTDTQYF. The CDR3 DNA sequence: TGTGCCAGCAGCCCTGGGACTAGCGGGGGGGCCCTCACAGATACGCAGTATTTT. Supplemented by reference TRBV9 and TRBJ2-3, the full variable domain reads DSGVTQTPKHLITATGQRVTLRCSPRSGDLSVYWYQQSLDQGLQFLIQYYNGEERAKGNILERFSAQQFPDLHSELNLSSLELGDSALYFCASSPGTSGGALTDTQYFGPGTRLTVL.

V is TRBV14 and J is TRBJ1-3; D is perhaps TRBD1 (5 bases). This CDR3 contains 14 residues. Trimming removed 6 bases from V and 0 bases from J, with 9 bases in between. Germline V gene sequence: CDR1 SGHDN, CDR2 FVKESK. The CDR3 here is CASRPGGSGNTIYF. CDR3 sequence (DNA): TGTGCCAGCAGACCCGGGGGCTCTGGAAACACCATATATTTT.

The chain carries TRBV5-1 and TRBJ2-3; 7 positions match TRBD2. CDR3 length: 15 amino acids. Germline loops: CDR1 SGHRS, CDR2 YFSETQ. Trimming at V came to 1 base and at J to 4 bases, leaving 6 bases not matched to a gene. CDR3 in amino acids: CASSLMGGSADTQYF. CDR3 DNA sequence: TGCGCCAGCAGCTTGATGGGGGGGAGCGCAGATACGCAGTATTTT.